This TCR beta chain was sequenced during a study of Ad26.COV2.S vaccination and SARS-CoV-2 variants. Study context: Enrolled in COV1001, the donor was in the Ad26.COV2.S trial arm, which received the vaccine. In the study, Ad26.COV2.S was injected intramuscularly once, or twice 56 days apart. Study-wide results and caveats: Those who received vaccine or placebo ended up with similar non-spike TCR breadth. People given the vaccine had a wider spike-specific TCR breadth than placebo recipients did.

As to treatment: roughly 20 received Ad26.COV2.S at low or high dose, single or two shots; about five received placebo; per-sample allocation not given. Day 63 following the first vaccine or placebo injection was when the samples were taken. Assay used: immunoSEQ multiplex PCR; TCRdb lists only in-frame clones, some missing. The sample has 320,000 or so clones; 85% to 90% are singletons. Turning to this clone: What it recognizes is unknown.

This material consisted of peripheral blood, taken in a trial of Ad26.COV2.S vaccine versus placebo. The clonotype comes from a person aged 18-60 years who received the Ad26.COV2.S COVID-19 vaccine or a placebo.

CDR3 DNA: TGTGCCAGTAATAGCCCGTCGGGGGTATATGAAAAACTGTTTTTT. Translating it yields CASNSPSGVYEKLFF. V usage is TRBV19 and J usage is TRBJ1-4; a weak D match, TRBD1 (5 bases). This CDR3 is 15 amino acids long. Between the trimmed V and J ends, which lost 7 bases and 6 bases, there was a span of 18 bases. The V gene's germline CDR1 is LNHDA and CDR2 SQIVND (reference sequence).